This TCR beta chain was obtained from a study of blood T cell repertoires in COVID-19 (TCRdb year 2020). At the level of the whole study: Collaborator samples came from the United States, Italy and Spain and covered acute and convalescent phases of COVID-19. The prospective study material was composed of cDNA or gDNA derived from T cells, B-cell-depleted T cells, or PBMCs. The dataset comprised deeply sampled blood TCRbeta repertoires from subjects exposed to, actively infected with, or recovered from COVID-19. The repertoires were released in a freely available public database meant as a resource for research on the immune response to SARS-CoV-2. The samples were drawn from two sources: the first 160 participants of the ongoing ImmuneRACE study, and over 1,000 subjects contributed by 6 global collaborators. Nearly every sample came with metadata listing a de-identified subject ID, COVID-19 status, age in years and sex. HLA class I and class II types, where available, came from metadata supplied by the sample provider rather than from assay-based typing.

TCRbeta CDR3 regions were amplified from genomic DNA using the immunoSEQ Assay, a bias-controlled multiplex PCR. The original methods were these. Within the assay, amplification of reference gene primers was used to estimate how many nucleated cells each sample contained. Sequence reads were collapsed and filtered to measure the absolute abundance of every unique TCRbeta CDR3 rearrangement. Productive Simpson clonality was computed per sample as the square root of Simpson's diversity index over productive rearrangements. This immuneACCESS table, as held by TCRdb, lists in-frame sequences with V and J called but not all clones. Of the missing ones, under half trace to an unresolved V gene in checked studies; the others have no known cause. V, J and clone size were drawn from that table, and D and trimming were deduced from the DNA. This sample comprises over 250,000 clones, roughly 86% of them detected only once. The top ten clonotypes cover approximately 2.4% of the sample.

As concerns this clone: It has no known antigen specificity. The record has no base qualities; no much larger clone is one base away.

Beyond this particular receptor, the publication reports: Clinical and demographic metadata were provided uncurated, with the amount varying by source and participant.

Participants in the prospective study were enrolled through a virtual design, were aged about 18 to 100 years, and lived in under 25 United States geographic areas. To assign participants to cohorts, the prospective study relied on clinical history that participants themselves reported in a screening survey and a study questionnaire. ImmuneRACE Cohort 3 recovered participants were defined by two consecutive negative NP/OP PCR tests, healthcare professional clearance, or symptom resolution. In the prospective study, whole blood, serum and a nasopharyngeal or oropharyngeal swab were collected from each participant by mobile phlebotomists. Participants in the prospective study had the option to provide additional blood draws and questionnaires over a 2-month period. Before DNA extraction, blood samples from the prospective study were shipped at room temperature or frozen. The specimen was PBMCs or T cells enriched from blood (not recorded which). The clonotype originates from a young woman who had recovered from COVID-19.

CDR3 protein: CASSLTGTSLNIQYF. The sequence in DNA is TGTGCCAGCAGCCTAACGGGTACTAGTTTGAACATTCAGTACTTC. The chain is encoded by TRBV11-2 joined to TRBJ2-4; matching of 5 bases hints at TRBD2 as the D gene. Trimming takes 5 bases from V and 7 bases from J, and the germline ends sit 18 bases apart. The CDR3 has 15 amino acids, counting the end cysteine and phenylalanine. Of all the DNA, just the CDR3 is kept, 45 bases in frame from base 1. The germline V gene specifies SGHAT as CDR1 and FQNNGV as CDR2.